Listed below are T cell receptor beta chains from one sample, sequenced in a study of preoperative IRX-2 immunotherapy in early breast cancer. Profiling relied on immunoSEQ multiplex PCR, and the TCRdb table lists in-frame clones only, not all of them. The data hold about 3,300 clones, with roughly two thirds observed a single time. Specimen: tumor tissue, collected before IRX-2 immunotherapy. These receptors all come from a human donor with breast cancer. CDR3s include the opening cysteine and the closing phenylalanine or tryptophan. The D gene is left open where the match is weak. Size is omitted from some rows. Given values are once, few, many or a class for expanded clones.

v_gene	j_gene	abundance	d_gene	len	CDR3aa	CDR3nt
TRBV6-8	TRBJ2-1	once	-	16	CASSSHSGGYYNEQFF	TGTGCCAGCAGTTCCCATAGCGGAGGATATTACAATGAGCAGTTCTTC
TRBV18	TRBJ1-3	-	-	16	CASSPSLEVSGNTIYF	TGTGCCAGCTCACCGTCGCTTGAGGTCTCTGGAAACACCATATATTTT
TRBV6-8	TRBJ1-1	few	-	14	CASSYGQLNTEAFF	TGTGCCAGCAGTTACGGACAGCTGAACACTGAAGCTTTCTTT
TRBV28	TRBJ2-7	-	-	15	CASRIPGTSLYEQYF	TGTGCCAGCAGAATCCCCGGGACATCCCTCTACGAGCAGTACTTC
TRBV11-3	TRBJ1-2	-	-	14	CASSPRVLRWGYTF	TGTGCCAGCAGCCCCCGGGTCTTAAGGTGGGGCTACACCTTC
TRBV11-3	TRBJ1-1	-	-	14	CASSLGTVNTEAFF	TGTGCCAGCAGCTTAGGCACTGTGAACACTGAAGCTTTCTTT
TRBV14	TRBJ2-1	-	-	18	CASSQDRSGPGSYNEQFF	TGTGCCAGCAGCCAAGATAGGTCAGGACCAGGGTCCTACAATGAGCAGTTCTTC
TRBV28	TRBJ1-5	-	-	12	CASSVRGQPQHF	TGTGCCAGCAGTGTCCGCGGCCAGCCCCAGCATTTT
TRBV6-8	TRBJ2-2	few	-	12	CASNMGLGELFF	TGTGCCAGCAACATGGGACTCGGGGAGCTGTTTTTT
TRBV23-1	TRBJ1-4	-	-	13	CASSQDTREKLFF	TGCGCCAGCAGCCAAGATACAAGGGAAAAACTGTTTTTT
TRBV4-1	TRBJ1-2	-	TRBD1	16	CASSQVRDSNSYGYTF	TGCGCCAGCAGCCAGGTCCGGGACAGCAACTCGTATGGCTACACCTTC
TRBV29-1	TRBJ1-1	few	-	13	CSVEDSGREEAFF	TGCAGCGTTGAAGATTCCGGGAGGGAGGAAGCTTTCTTT
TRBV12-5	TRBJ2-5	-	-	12	CASGMDLGTQYF	TGTGCTAGTGGTATGGATCTCGGGACCCAGTACTTC
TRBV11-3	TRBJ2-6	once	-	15	CASSLFNSGANVLTF	TGTGCCAGCAGCTTATTTAACTCTGGGGCCAACGTCCTGACTTTC
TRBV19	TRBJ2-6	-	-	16	CASSISGNGGANVLTF	TGTGCCAGTAGTATATCTGGGAATGGTGGGGCCAACGTCCTGACTTTC
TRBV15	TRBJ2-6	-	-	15	CATRIDRGGANVLTF	TGTGCCACCAGAATAGATAGGGGAGGGGCCAACGTCCTGACTTTC